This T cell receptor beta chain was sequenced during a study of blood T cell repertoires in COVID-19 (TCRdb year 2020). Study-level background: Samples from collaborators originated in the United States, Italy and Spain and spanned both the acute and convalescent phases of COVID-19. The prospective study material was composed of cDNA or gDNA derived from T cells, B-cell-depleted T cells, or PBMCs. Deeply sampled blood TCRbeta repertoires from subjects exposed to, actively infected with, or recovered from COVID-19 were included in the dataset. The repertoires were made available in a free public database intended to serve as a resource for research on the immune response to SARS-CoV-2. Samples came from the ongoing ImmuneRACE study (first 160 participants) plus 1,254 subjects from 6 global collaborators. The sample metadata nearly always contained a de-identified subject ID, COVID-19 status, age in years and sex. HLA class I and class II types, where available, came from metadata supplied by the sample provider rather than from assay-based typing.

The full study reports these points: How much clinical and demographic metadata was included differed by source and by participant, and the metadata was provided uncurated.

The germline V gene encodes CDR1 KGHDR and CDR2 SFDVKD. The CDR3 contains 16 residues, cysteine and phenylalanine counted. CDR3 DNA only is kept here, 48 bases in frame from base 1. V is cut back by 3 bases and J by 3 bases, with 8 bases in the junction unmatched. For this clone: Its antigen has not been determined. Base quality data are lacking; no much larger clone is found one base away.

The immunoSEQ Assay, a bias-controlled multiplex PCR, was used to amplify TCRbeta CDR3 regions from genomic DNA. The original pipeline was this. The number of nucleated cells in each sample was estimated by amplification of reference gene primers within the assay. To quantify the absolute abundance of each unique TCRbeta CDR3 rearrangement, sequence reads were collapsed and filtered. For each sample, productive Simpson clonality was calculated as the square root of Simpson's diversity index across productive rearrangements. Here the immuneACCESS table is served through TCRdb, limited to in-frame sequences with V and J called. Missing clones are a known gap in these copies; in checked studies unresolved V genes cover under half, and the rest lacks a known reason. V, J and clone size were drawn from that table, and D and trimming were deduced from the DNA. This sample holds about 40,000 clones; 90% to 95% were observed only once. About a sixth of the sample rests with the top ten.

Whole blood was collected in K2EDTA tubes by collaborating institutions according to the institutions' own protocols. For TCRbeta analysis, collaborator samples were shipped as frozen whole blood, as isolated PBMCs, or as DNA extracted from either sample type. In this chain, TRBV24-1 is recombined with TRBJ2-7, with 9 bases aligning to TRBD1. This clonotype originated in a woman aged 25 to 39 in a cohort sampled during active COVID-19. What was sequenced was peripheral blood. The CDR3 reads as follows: CATSDHRTGVDYEQYF. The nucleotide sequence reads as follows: TGTGCCACCAGTGATCATCGGACAGGGGTCGACTACGAGCAGTACTTC.